Listed here are 9 T cell receptor beta chains from one sample, sequenced in a study of blood T cell repertoires in COVID-19. The protocol was immunoSEQ multiplex PCR, while the TCRdb copy is restricted to in-frame clones and leaves out a portion. The table shows around 250,000 clones, with around 81% occurring only once. The sample consisted of peripheral blood. These receptors were taken from a man aged 25-45 years who had recovered from COVID-19.

This chain links TRBV19 with TRBJ2-4; D is possibly TRBD1 (5 bases). The CDR3 has 14 residues. The V and J ends lost 4 bases and 7 bases respectively, with 14 bases between them. Germline-derived CDR1 and CDR2 are LNHDA and SQIVND (reference sequence). The DNA for the CDR3 is TGTGCCAGTAGTAAGGAAGGGGCGAGGAACATTCAGTACTTC. Its protein is CASSKEGARNIQYF.

The rearrangement uses TRBV19 and TRBJ2-3; a possible D gene is TRBD1 (6 bases). CDR3 length: 14 amino acids. Looked up from germline, CDR1 is LNHDA and CDR2 is SQIVND (reference sequence). V was clipped by 4 bases and J by 0 bases, with 8 bases between them. The CDR3 region is CASSTGQSTDTQYF. DNA of the CDR3: TGTGCCAGTAGTACTGGACAGAGCACAGATACGCAGTATTTT.

The V gene is TRBV3-1 (or the pseudogene TRBV3-2), the J gene TRBJ2-5, with TRBD2 matching 8 bases. The junction had 4 bases not matched to a gene; V was cut back by 4 bases and J by 0 bases. The CDR3 runs 15 residues. CDR1 is LGHDT, CDR2 YNNKEL, per germline (reference sequence). Written as DNA, the CDR3 is TGTGCCAGCAGCCCGTCACTAGCGGACCAAGAGACCCAGTACTTC. It encodes CASSPSLADQETQYF.

This clone showed up just once. The rearrangement uses TRBV12-3 or TRBV12-4 and TRBJ1-5; a possible D gene is TRBD1 (5 bases). The germline V and J ends were trimmed by 6 bases and 5 bases, with 11 bases remaining between them. The CDR3 is 13 residues long. The CDR3 DNA sequence: TGTGCCAGCAGACTTCCGGGGGATCAGCCCCAGCATTTT. It is translated as CASRLPGDQPQHF.

This clone was detected only a few times. The chain couples TRBV4-1 to TRBJ1-6; 7 bases map to TRBD1. The CDR3 extends over 17 amino acids. V lost 1 base and J lost 10; bases outside the gene matches: 13. From germline, CDR1 is MGHRA and CDR2 YSYEKL. CDR3 in DNA: TGCGCCAGCAGCCAAGTAGATAGACAGGGCGCGGCGTCACCCCTCCACTTT. Translation gives CASSQVDRQGAASPLHF.

This sequence joins TRBV12-3 or TRBV12-4 and TRBJ2-5, with 7 bases fitting TRBD2. The CDR3 is 12 amino acids. The ends lost 10 bases at V and 5 bases at J; junction bases unmatched: 7. This chain's CDR3 is CATGRVGETQYF. The CDR3 nucleotides are TGTGCCACGGGGAGGGTGGGGGAGACCCAGTACTTC.

CDR3 DNA: TGTGCCAGCAGCACAAAAGACACCGGGGAGCTGTTTTTT. It specifies CASSTKDTGELFF. This rearrangement joins TRBV7-3 to TRBJ2-2, with D unresolved. The germline CDR1 and CDR2 sequences are SGHTA and FQGTGA. Trimming removed 5 bases from V and 3 bases from J, with 7 bases in between. The CDR3 covers 13 residues.

The rearrangement uses TRBV10-3 and TRBJ1-3; D is unresolved. Trimming left V 4 bases short and J 4 bases short, with 11 bases between. Germline CDR1 reads ENHRY; CDR2 reads SYGVKD. The CDR3 spans 14 residues. The CDR3 DNA follows: TGTGCCATCAGTGCCGAGGGATCGGGAAACACCATATATTTT. Its protein is CAISAEGSGNTIYF.

This sequence joins TRBV2 and TRBJ1-4, with a weak D call TRBD1 (6 bases). Germline CDR1 is SNHLY and CDR2 is FYNNEI. CDR3 length: 15 amino acids. The V and J ends lost 7 bases and 5 bases respectively, with 17 bases between them. As DNA, the CDR3 is TGTGCCAGCAACCTACGACAGGCTTCAAATGAAAAACTGTTTTTT. It is translated as CASNLRQASNEKLFF.